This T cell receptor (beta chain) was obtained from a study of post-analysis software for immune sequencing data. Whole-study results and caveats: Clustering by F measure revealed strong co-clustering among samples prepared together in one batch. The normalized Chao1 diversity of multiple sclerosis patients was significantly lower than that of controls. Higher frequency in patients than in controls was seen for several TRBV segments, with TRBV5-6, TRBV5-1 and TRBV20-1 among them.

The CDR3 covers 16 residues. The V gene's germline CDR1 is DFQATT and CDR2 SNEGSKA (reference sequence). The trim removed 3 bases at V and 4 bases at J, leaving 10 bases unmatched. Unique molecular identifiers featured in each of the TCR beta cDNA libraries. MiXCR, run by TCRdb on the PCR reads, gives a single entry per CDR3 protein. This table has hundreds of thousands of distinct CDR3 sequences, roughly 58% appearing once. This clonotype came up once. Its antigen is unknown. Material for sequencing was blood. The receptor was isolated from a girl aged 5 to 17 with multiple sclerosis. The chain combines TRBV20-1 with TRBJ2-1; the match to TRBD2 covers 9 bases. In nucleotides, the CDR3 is TGCAGTGCTAGGGCGGGAGGGGTTTTCCGGTACAATGAGCAGTTCTTC. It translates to CSARAGGVFRYNEQFF.